A selection of T cell receptor beta chains follows, all from one sample in a study of T cells in Graves' hyperthyroidism and ophthalmopathy. TCRdb re-called the multiplex PCR reads with MiXCR, one entry per CDR3 protein. The table includes about 520,000 distinct CDR3 sequences, 20% to 25% detected once. Source material: blood. All receptors derive from a man younger than 35 with Graves' hyperthyroidism. Both conserved end residues are part of each CDR3. The D gene is left open where the match is weak. Some rows have no size entry. The others give once, few or many, or a class for an expanded clone.

size: many; V: TRBV10-3; J: TRBJ1-2; D: TRBD1; CDR3: CAISSDRGFGYGYTF; DNA: TGTGCCATCAGTTCCGACAGGGGTTTTGGCTATGGCTACACCTTC
size: many; V: TRBV6-4; J: TRBJ2-5; D: TRBD2; CDR3: CASSELAGEQETQYF; DNA: TGTGCCAGCAGTGAACTAGCGGGGGAGCAAGAGACCCAGTACTTC
size: many; V: TRBV11-2; J: TRBJ1-3; D: .; CDR3: CASSLVLAPISGNTIYF; DNA: TGTGCCAGCAGCTTAGTCCTGGCTCCGATCTCTGGAAACACCATATATTTT
size: .; V: TRBV7-2; J: TRBJ2-7; D: TRBD1; CDR3: CASSLASTGTGGYEQYF; DNA: TGTGCCAGCAGCTTAGCCTCAACCGGGACAGGGGGCTACGAGCAGTACTTC
size: many; V: TRBV20-1; J: TRBJ1-1; D: TRBD1; CDR3: CSARLGQGGAEAFF; DNA: TGCAGTGCTAGACTGGGACAGGGCGGCGCTGAAGCTTTCTTT
size: .; V: TRBV11-2; J: TRBJ2-5; D: TRBD2; CDR3: CASSLEGGTSGYQETQYF; DNA: TGTGCCAGCAGCTTAGAAGGAGGGACTAGCGGGTACCAAGAGACCCAGTACTTC
size: many; V: TRBV2; J: TRBJ1-2; D: TRBD1; CDR3: CASRMTGINYGYTF; DNA: TGTGCCAGCAGAATGACAGGGATCAACTATGGCTACACCTTC
size: many; V: TRBV24-1; J: TRBJ1-2; D: .; CDR3: CATSEPTLNYGYTF; DNA: TGTGCCACCAGTGAACCTACACTGAACTATGGCTACACCTTC
size: many; V: TRBV7-6; J: TRBJ2-5; D: .; CDR3: CASSPQLPRAGETQYF; DNA: TGTGCCAGCAGCCCCCAATTACCCAGGGCCGGGGAGACCCAGTACTTC
size: .; V: TRBV12-3/TRBV12-4; J: TRBJ1-3; D: TRBD1; CDR3: CASSWDRGGNTIYF; DNA: TGTGCCAGCAGTTGGGACAGGGGAGGAAACACCATATATTTT
size: many; V: TRBV15; J: TRBJ2-2; D: TRBD2; CDR3: CAVSGGLNTGELFF; DNA: TGTGCCGTTAGCGGGGGCCTGAACACCGGGGAGCTGTTTTTT
size: many; V: TRBV6-5; J: TRBJ2-7; D: .; CDR3: CASRKMPSSYEQYF; DNA: TGTGCCAGCAGAAAGATGCCCAGCTCCTACGAGCAGTACTTC
size: .; V: TRBV5-1; J: TRBJ2-7; D: .; CDR3: CASSSLADRIYEQYF; DNA: TGCGCCAGCAGCTCACTGGCTGACAGAATCTACGAGCAGTACTTC
size: .; V: TRBV29-1; J: TRBJ1-1; D: .; CDR3: CSVQGQPNTEAFF; DNA: TGCAGCGTACAAGGACAGCCAAACACTGAAGCTTTCTTT
size: many; V: TRBV2; J: TRBJ2-7; D: .; CDR3: CASSRLPGDEQYF; DNA: TGTGCCAGCAGTCGGTTACCAGGGGACGAGCAGTACTTC
size: .; V: TRBV6-1; J: TRBJ1-1; D: .; CDR3: CASRAGTIDTEAFF; DNA: TGTGCCAGCAGGGCCGGGACCATTGACACTGAAGCTTTCTTT